This T cell receptor (beta chain) was captured by sequencing in a study of blood T cell repertoires in COVID-19. Those enrolled, adults aged about 18 to 89 years, came from around 24 US areas. Participants were placed into cohorts based on the clinical history they reported. Libraries were prepared by immunoSEQ multiplex PCR; TCRdb keeps only in-frame clonotypes and omits some of them. In the table there are fewer than 500,000 clones, roughly 85% of which are singletons. The germline gives CDR1 LGHNA, CDR2 YNFKEQ. CDR3 size: 13 residues. Trimming took off 6 bases at V and 7 bases at J, with 12 bases between the two ends.

The sequence was obtained from a woman under 30 with acute COVID-19. The chain has TRBV4-2 and TRBJ2-2; D possibly corresponds to TRBD2 (5 bases). The sequenced sample was PBMCs or T cells enriched from blood (not recorded which). CDR3 DNA sequence: TGTGCCAGCAGTACTAGGTCCAACGGGGAGCTGTTTTTT. This translates into CASSTRSNGELFF.